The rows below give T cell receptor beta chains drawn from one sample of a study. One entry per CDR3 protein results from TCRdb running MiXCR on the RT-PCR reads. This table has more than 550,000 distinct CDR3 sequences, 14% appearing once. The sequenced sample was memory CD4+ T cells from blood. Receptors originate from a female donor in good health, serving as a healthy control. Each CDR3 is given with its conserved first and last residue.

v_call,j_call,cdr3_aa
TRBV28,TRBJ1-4,CASSFSGGGIEKLFF
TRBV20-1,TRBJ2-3,CSAGGGSDTQYF
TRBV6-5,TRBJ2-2,CASHKGGFGELFF
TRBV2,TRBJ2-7,CASSEGRVGGEQYF
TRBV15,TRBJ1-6,CATSTQSNSPLHF
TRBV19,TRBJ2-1,CASSRKASGRYASNEQFF
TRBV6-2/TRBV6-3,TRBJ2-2,CASNRRTVNTGELFF
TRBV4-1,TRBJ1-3,CASSRGQQNSGNTIYF
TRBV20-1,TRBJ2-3,CSAERIPRSTDTQYF
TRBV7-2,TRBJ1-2,CASSFTGVGGYTF
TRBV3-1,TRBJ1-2,CASSQVDSYYGYTF
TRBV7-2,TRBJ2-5,CARSPAGTGGVGGQYF
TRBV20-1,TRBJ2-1,CSARDPTGGHYNEQFF
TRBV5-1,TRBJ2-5,CASSLASTGETQYF
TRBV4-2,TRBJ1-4,CASSQDVGDEEKLFF
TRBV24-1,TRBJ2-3,CATSESTSGYTDTQYF
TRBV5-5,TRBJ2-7,CASSLQGVFSEQYF
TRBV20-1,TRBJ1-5,CSAPALGRNQPQHF
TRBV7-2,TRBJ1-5,CASSLVGGTSNQPQHF
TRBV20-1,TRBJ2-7,CSARDSSLPSYEQYF
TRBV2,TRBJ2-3,CASSVGFPADTQYF
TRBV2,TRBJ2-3,CASRLLHDTDTQYF
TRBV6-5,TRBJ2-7,CASSYRAPGGTYEQYF
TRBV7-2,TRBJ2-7,CASSDTVVRYF
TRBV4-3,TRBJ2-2,CASSQKGLAGATGELFF
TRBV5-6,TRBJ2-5,CASSLSGAETQYF
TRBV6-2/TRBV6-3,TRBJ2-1,CASSTQRGGNEQFF
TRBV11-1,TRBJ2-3,CASSSWTPSTDTQYF
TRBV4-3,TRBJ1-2,CASSHLDSPYGYTF
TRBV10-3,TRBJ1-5,CASGQDLNQPQHF
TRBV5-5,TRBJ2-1,CASSWFQAGGAEQFF
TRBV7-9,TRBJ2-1,CASSLGGGATKDEQFF
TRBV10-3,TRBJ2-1,CAISLRGEARYNEQFF
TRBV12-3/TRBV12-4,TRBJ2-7,CASRMGLYEQYF
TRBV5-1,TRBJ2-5,CASSLGLAGVGETQYF
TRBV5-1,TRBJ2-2,CASSSGQATGELFF
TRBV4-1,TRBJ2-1,CASSQDTSGSYNEQFF
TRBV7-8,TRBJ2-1,CASGPRIFSYNEQFF
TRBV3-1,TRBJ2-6,CASSQGDRVYVLTF
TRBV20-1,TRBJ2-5,CSASRTGVGETQYF
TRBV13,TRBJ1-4,CASTRQGAGDEKLFF
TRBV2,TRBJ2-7,CASSEAPSTRGSYEQYF
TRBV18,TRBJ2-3,CASSPSGGAKPDTQYF
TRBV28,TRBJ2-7,CASSAVQGAALEQYF
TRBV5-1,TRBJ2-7,CASSSGQGIGYEQYF
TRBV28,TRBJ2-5,CASTTSGVQETQYF
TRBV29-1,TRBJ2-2,CSAWTGGNTGELFF
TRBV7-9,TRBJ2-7,CASSPPHGQFYEQYF
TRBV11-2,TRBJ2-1,CASSSSWGAYYNEQFF
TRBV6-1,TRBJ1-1,CASSERAGGRKNTEAFF
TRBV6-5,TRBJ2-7,CASSYSAAFDEQYF
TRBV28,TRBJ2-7,CASSPTRTGFEQYF
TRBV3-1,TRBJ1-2,CASSQDSRQWGANGYTF
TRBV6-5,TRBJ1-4,CASSYGWAATNEKLFF
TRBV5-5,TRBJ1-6,CASSLYRGDNSPLHF
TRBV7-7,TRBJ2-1,CASSSGTDHNEQFF
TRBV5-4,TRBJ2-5,CASSSMTGKETQYF